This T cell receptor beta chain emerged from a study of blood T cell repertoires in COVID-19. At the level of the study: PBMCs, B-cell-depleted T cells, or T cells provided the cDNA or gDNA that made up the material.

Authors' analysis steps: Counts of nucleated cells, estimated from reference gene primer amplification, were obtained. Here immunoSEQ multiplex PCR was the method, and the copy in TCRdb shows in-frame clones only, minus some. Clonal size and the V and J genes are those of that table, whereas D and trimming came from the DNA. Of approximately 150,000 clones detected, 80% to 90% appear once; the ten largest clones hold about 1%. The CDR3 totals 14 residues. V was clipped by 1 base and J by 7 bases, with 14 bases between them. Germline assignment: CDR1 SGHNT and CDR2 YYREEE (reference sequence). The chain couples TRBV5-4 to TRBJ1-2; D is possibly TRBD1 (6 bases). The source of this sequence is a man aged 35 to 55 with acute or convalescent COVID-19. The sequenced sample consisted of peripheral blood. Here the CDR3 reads CASSLNDRISGYTF. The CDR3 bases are TGTGCCAGCAGCTTGAACGACAGGATCTCTGGCTACACCTTC.